This TCR beta chain emerged from a study of blood T cell repertoires in COVID-19. Sequencing was performed with immunoSEQ multiplex PCR; in TCRdb, only in-frame clones are kept and a portion is missing. This table has roughly 250,000 clones, more than 70% appearing once. The CDR3 contains 15 residues. The germline V gene has CDR1 LGHDT and CDR2 YNNKEL (reference sequence). V shed 4 bases and J 7 bases; nucleotides not matched to a gene: 9. This sequence was found in a woman between 40 and 55 years old who had recovered from COVID-19. This rearrangement joins TRBV3-1 (or the pseudogene TRBV3-2) to TRBJ1-4, with 7 positions matching TRBD1. The sequenced sample was peripheral blood. The CDR3 nucleotides read TGTGCCAGCAGCCCTCCGGGACAGACGCCTGAAAAACTGTTTTTT. It yields the protein CASSPPGQTPEKLFF.